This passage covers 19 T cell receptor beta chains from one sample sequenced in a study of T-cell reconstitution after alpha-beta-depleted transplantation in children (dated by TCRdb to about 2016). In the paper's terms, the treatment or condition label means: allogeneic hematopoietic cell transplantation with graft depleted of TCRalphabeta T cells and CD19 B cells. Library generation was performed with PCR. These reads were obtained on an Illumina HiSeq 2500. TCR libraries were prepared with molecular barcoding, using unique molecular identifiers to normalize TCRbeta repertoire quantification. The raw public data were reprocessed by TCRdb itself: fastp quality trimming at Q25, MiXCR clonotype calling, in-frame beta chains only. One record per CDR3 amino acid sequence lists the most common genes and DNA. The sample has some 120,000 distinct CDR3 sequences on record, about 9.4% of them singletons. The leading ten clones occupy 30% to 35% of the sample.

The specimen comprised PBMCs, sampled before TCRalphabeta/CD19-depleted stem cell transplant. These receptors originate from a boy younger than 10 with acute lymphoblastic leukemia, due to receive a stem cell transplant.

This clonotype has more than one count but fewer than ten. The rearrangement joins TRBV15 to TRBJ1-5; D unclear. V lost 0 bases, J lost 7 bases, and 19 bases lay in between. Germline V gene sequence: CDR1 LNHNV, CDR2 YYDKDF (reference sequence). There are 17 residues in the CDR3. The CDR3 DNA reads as TGTGCCACCAGCAGAGATCCGGGCATGTTGGGGAAGCAGCCCCAGCATTTT. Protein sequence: CATSRDPGMLGKQPQHF.

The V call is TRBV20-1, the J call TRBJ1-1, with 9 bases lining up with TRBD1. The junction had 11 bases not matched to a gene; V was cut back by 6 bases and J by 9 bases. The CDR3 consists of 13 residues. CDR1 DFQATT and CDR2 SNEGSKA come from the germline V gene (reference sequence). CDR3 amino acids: CSAAGTGLFKAFF. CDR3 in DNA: TGCAGTGCAGCCGGGACAGGGCTTTTTAAAGCTTTCTTT.

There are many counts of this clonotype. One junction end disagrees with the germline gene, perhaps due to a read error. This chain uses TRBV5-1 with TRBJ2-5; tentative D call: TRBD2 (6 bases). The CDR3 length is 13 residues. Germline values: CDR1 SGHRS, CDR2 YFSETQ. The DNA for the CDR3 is TGCGCCAGCAGTTTGGGGGGTCAAGAGACCCAGTACTTC. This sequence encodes CASSLGGQETQYF.

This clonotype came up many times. CDR3 amino acids: CATSPRGGIYNEQFF. DNA of the CDR3: TGTGCCACCTCCCCGCGGGGGGGGATATACAATGAGCAGTTCTTC. The rearrangement uses TRBV12-3 or TRBV12-4 and TRBJ2-1; 9 nucleotides agree with TRBD2. This CDR3 is built from 15 residues. V dropped 10 bases and J dropped 4; count of bases not matched to a gene: 11.

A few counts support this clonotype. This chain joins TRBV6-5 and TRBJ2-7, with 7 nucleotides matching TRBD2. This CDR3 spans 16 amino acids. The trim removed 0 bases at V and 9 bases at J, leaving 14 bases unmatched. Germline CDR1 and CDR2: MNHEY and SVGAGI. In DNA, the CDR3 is TGTGCCAGCAGTTACTCGGGGGGTGCTTCGGGAGGACGGCAGTACTTC. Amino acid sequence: CASSYSGGASGGRQYF.

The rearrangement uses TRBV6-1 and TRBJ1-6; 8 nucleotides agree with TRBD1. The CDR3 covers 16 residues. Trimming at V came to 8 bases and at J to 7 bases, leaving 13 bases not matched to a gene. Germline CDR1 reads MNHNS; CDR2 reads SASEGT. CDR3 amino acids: CASERGQVIVNSPLHF. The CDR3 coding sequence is TGTGCCAGCGAAAGGGGACAGGTGATAGTGAATTCACCCCTCCACTTT.

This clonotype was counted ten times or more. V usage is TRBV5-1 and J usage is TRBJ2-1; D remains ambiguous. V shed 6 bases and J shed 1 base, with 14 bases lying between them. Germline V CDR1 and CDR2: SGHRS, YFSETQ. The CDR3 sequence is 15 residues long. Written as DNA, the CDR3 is TGCGCCAGCAAATGGGCGGTGGAGTCCTACAATGAGCAGTTCTTC. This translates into CASKWAVESYNEQFF. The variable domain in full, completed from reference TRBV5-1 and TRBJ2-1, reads KAGVTQTPRYLIKTRGQQVTLSCSPISGHRSVSWYQQTPGQGLQFLFEYFSETQRNKGNFPGRFSGRQFSNSRSEMNVSTLELGDSALYLCASKWAVESYNEQFFGPGTRLTVL.

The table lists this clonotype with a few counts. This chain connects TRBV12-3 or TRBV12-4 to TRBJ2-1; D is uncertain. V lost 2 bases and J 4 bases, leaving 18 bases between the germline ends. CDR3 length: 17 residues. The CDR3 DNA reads TGTGCCAGCAGTTTAAAACCGTCCCCCACCTTGTACAATGAGCAGTTCTTC. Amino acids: CASSLKPSPTLYNEQFF.

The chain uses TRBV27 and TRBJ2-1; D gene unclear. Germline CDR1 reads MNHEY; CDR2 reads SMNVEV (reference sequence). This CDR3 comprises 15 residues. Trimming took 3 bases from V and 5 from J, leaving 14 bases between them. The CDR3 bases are TGTGCCAGCAGTTTTGTGGACCCAAGAAACAATGAGCAGTTCTTC. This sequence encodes CASSFVDPRNNEQFF.

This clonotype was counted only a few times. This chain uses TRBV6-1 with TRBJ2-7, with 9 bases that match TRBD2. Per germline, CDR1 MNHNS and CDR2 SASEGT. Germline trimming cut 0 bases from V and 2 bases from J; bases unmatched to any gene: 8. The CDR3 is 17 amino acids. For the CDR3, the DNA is TGTGCCAGCAGTGAAGCAACCTTCGGACTAGCGACCTACGAGCAGTACTTC. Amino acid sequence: CASSEATFGLATYEQYF.

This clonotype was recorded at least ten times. CDR3 sequence: CSALRSGSSYNEQFF. CDR3 DNA sequence: TGCAGTGCTCTTAGGAGCGGCTCCTCCTACAATGAGCAGTTCTTC. The chain links TRBV20-1 to TRBJ2-1; possible D gene TRBD2, 5 bases. Looked up from germline, CDR1 is DFQATT and CDR2 is SNEGSKA (reference sequence). This CDR3 contains 15 residues. Trimming took 5 bases from V and 0 from J, leaving 14 bases between them.

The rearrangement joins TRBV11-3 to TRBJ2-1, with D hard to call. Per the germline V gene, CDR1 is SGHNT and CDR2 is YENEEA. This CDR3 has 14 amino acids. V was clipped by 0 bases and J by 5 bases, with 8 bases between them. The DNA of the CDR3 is TGTGCCAGCAGCTTAGATACGGTAAACAATGAGCAGTTCTTC. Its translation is CASSLDTVNNEQFF.

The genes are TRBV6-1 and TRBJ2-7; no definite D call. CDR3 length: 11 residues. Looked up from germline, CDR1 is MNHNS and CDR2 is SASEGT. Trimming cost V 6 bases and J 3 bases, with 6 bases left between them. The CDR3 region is CASRWHYEQYF. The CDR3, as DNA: TGTGCCAGCAGATGGCACTACGAGCAGTACTTC.

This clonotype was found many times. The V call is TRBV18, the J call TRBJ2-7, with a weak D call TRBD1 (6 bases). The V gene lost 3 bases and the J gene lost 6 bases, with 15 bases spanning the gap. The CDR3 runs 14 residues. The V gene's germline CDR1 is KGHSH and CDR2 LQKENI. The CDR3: CASSPVQGNGEQYF. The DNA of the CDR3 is TGTGCCAGCTCACCGGTGCAGGGGAATGGCGAGCAGTACTTC.

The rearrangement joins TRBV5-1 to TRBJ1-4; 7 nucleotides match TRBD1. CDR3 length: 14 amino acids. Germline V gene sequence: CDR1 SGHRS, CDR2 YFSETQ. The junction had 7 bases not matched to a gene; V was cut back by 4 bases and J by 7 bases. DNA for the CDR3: TGCGCCAGCAGCCGGGACAGATTGATTGAAAAACTGTTTTTT. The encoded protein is CASSRDRLIEKLFF.

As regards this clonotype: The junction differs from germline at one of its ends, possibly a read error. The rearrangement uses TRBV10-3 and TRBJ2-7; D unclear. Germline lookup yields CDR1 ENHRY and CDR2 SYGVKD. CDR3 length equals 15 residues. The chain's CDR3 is CAISEYGETSYEQYF. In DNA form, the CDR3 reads TGTGCCATCAGCGAGTATGGAGAGACCTCCTACGAGCAGTACTTC.

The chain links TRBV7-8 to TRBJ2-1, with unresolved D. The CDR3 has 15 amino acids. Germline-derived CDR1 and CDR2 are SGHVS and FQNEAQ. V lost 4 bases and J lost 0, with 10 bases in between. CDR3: CASSSLKGSYNEQFF. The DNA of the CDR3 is TGTGCCAGCAGCTCGTTAAAGGGCTCCTACAATGAGCAGTTCTTC.

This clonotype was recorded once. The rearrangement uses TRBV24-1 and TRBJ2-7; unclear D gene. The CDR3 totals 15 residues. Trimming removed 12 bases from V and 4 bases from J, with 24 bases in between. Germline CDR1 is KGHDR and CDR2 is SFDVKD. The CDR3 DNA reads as TGTGCCTCCCCTCGCGGCCGCGCCTTGGGGTACGAGCAGTACTTC. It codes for CASPRGRALGYEQYF.

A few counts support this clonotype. This chain's CDR3 is CASSQGRNGDYGYTF. CDR3 coding DNA: TGTGCCAGCAGCCAAGGTCGCAACGGGGACTATGGCTACACCTTC. V is TRBV3-1 and J is TRBJ1-2; D uncertain. CDR3 length: 15 residues. Germline V CDR1 and CDR2: LGHDT, YNNKEL (reference sequence). The V and J ends lost 1 base and 3 bases respectively, with 12 bases between them.